These 24 T cell receptor beta chains were sequenced from one sample in a study of HIV-infected patients and healthy controls. Whole blood was used without fractionation, so all unsorted peripheral T cells were included. Approximately 500 ng RNA was reverse transcribed with alpha and beta constant-region primers. Separate chain-specific third strand synthesis with multiplexing indices produced the alpha and beta libraries. Each CDR3 protein is one row after TCRdb ran MiXCR on the 5' RACE reads. The repertoire holds more than 15,000 distinct CDR3 sequences, with 12% as singletons. What was sequenced was blood. The receptors were gathered from an adult in good health.

This clonotype has at least ten counts. V is TRBV12-3 or TRBV12-4 and J is TRBJ1-6; D gene ambiguous. The CDR3 is 12 amino acids. Trimming took 1 base from V and 10 from J, leaving 5 bases between them. CDR3 in DNA: TGTGCCAGCAGTTTAGGGCACTCACCCCTCCACTTT. Its protein is CASSLGHSPLHF.

This clonotype was counted ten times or more. One junction end does not reproduce the germline sequence, and a read error may be involved. The chain joins TRBV30 to TRBJ1-4, with D hard to call. This CDR3 spans 13 amino acids. Germline V gene lookup returns CDR1 GTSNPN and CDR2 SVGIG (reference sequence). The CDR3: CARSQATDEKLFF. CDR3 sequence (DNA): TGTGCCCGGAGTCAGGCAACTGATGAAAAACTGTTTTTT.

This clonotype was observed at least ten times. This chain links TRBV7-2 with TRBJ2-5, with D unresolved. CDR1 is SGHTA and CDR2 is FQGNSA in the germline V gene. The CDR3 contains 13 residues. Trimming shortened V by 5 bases and J by 5 bases, and 12 bases separated the two germline ends. Written as DNA, the CDR3 is TGTGCCAGCAGCCGGGCCCTGGAGGAGACCCAGTACTTC. Translating gives CASSRALEETQYF.

At least ten counts were recorded for this clonotype. This chain links TRBV5-4 with TRBJ1-6; D gene ambiguous. This CDR3 is built from 14 residues. CDR1 SGHNT and CDR2 YYREEE come from the germline V gene (reference sequence). The ends were cut back, 4 bases at V and 6 bases at J, with 11 bases in the middle. The CDR3 here is CASSLGHLNSPLHF. CDR3 sequence (DNA): TGTGCCAGCAGCCTGGGTCACCTTAATTCACCCCTCCACTTT.

By share of the sample, this clonotype is medium-sized. V usage is TRBV5-1 and J usage is TRBJ1-5; D is perhaps TRBD1 (5 bases). V was clipped by 3 bases and J by 7 bases, with 14 bases between them. The germline CDR1 and CDR2 sequences are SGHRS and YFSETQ. CDR3 length equals 14 residues. The CDR3 spells CASSWDGIGQPQHF. CDR3 coding DNA: TGCGCCAGCAGCTGGGACGGGATTGGGCAGCCCCAGCATTTT.

This clonotype appeared many times. The CDR3 loop reads CATSRRSPGREGEAFF. The CDR3 DNA sequence: TGTGCCACCAGCAGACGTTCCCCGGGACGGGAGGGTGAAGCTTTCTTT. The chain joins TRBV15 to TRBJ1-1; D might be TRBD1 (5 bases). The V gene lost 2 bases and the J gene lost 7 bases, with 20 bases spanning the gap. Germline loops: CDR1 LNHNV, CDR2 YYDKDF (reference sequence). The CDR3 length is 16 residues.

This clonotype was recorded many times. The chain links TRBV28 to TRBJ2-3; tentatively, D is TRBD1 or TRBD2 (5 bases each). V was shortened by 7 bases and J by 0 bases, with 11 bases between the two germline ends. Germline V gene data show CDR1 as MDHEN and CDR2 as SYDVKM. This CDR3 has 14 residues. In DNA, the CDR3 is TGTGCCAGCACCTGGGGGACGAGCACAGATACGCAGTATTTT. Encoded protein: CASTWGTSTDTQYF.

This clonotype has ten or more counts. This rearrangement joins TRBV6-5 to TRBJ2-2; the D gene is possibly TRBD1 (6 bases). Germline-derived CDR1 and CDR2 are MNHEY and SVGAGI. This CDR3 spans 17 amino acids. The ends were cut back, 7 bases at V and 1 base at J, with 19 bases in the middle. CDR3 in DNA: TGTGCCAGCACCCGAAGGCCGGGACACATGAACACCGGGGAGCTGTTTTTT. It is translated as CASTRRPGHMNTGELFF.

This chain joins TRBV6-6 and TRBJ1-3; D not resolved. V gave up 7 bases and J gave up 0 bases, with 4 bases separating them. Germline V gene sequence: CDR1 MNHNY, CDR2 SVGAGI (reference sequence). The length of the CDR3 is 12 residues. DNA for the CDR3: TGTGCCAGCATCGCCTCTGGAAACACCATATATTTT. As protein: CASIASGNTIYF.

The V call is TRBV5-1, the J call TRBJ2-3; 11 positions match TRBD2. Germline V lookup: CDR1 SGHRS, CDR2 YFSETQ. V shed 4 bases, J shed 6 bases, and the junction held 4 bases outside the gene matches. This CDR3 region has 14 residues. CDR3 nucleotides: TGCGCCAGCAGCACTAGCGGGGGTGCCGATACGCAGTATTTT. This codes for CASSTSGGADTQYF.

This clonotype was counted only a few times. This chain connects TRBV14 to TRBJ2-5; D is uncertain. The CDR3 has 16 residues. Germline CDR1 and CDR2: SGHDN and FVKESK. V lost 1 base and J lost 0, with 12 bases in between. The CDR3 loop reads CASSQVTTLYQETQYF. The CDR3 bases are TGTGCCAGCAGCCAAGTAACAACTTTGTACCAAGAGACCCAGTACTTC. Filled out from reference TRBV14 and TRBJ2-5, the complete variable domain reads EAGVTQFPSHSVIEKGQTVTLRCDPISGHDNLYWYRRVMGKEIKFLLHFVKESKQDESGMPNNRFLAERTGGTYSTLKVQPAELEDSGVYFCASSQVTTLYQETQYFGPGTRLLVL.

Turning to this clonotype: The junction and the germline gene differ at one end; a read error may be behind it. The rearrangement uses TRBV12-3 or TRBV12-4 and TRBJ2-3; TRBD1 or TRBD2 may be the D gene (5 bases each). There are 14 residues in the CDR3. Here the CDR3 reads CDSSPGLRADTQYF. The CDR3, as DNA: TGTGACAGCAGCCCAGGGTTGAGGGCCGATACGCAGTATTTT.

In this sample, this clonotype turned up many times. CDR3 coding DNA: TGCGCCAGCAGCCCCACAACTGGGACGGTTCCTGAGCAGTTCTTC. Protein: CASSPTTGTVPEQFF. The chain has TRBV5-1 and TRBJ2-1; D possibly matches TRBD1 or TRBD2 (5 bases each). This CDR3 is built from 15 residues. Trimming stripped 4 bases from V and 9 bases from J, with 20 bases between. Germline CDR1 reads SGHRS; CDR2 reads YFSETQ. Supplemented by reference TRBV5-1 and TRBJ2-1, the full variable domain reads KAGVTQTPRYLIKTRGQQVTLSCSPISGHRSVSWYQQTPGQGLQFLFEYFSETQRNKGNFPGRFSGRQFSNSRSEMNVSTLELGDSALYLCASSPTTGTVPEQFFGPGTRLTVL.

The rearrangement joins TRBV5-1 to TRBJ2-5; no firm D call. The CDR3 loop spans 13 amino acids. Germline CDR1 reads SGHRS; CDR2 reads YFSETQ. Trimming removed 1 base at V and 3 bases at J, with 7 bases between. CDR3 sequence reads: CASSLFGEETQYF. The CDR3 DNA reads as TGCGCCAGCAGCTTGTTTGGGGAAGAGACCCAGTACTTC.

This clonotype showed up many times. This rearrangement joins TRBV7-2 to TRBJ1-1; D is uncertain. The V gene's germline CDR1 is SGHTA and CDR2 FQGNSA. Trimming left V 5 bases short and J 6 bases short, with 16 bases between. This CDR3 is built from 14 residues. The CDR3 DNA sequence: TGTGCCAGCAGCCCCGCGGGGTGGCGCTCTGAAGCTTTCTTT. It translates to CASSPAGWRSEAFF.

This clonotype is judged medium-sized. DNA of the CDR3: TGTGCCATCAGTGAGTTAAGACGGGCCGGGGATACTGAAGCTTTCTTT. Amino acid sequence: CAISELRRAGDTEAFF. The rearrangement joins TRBV10-3 to TRBJ1-1; D is ambiguous. V was shortened by 1 base and J by 5 bases, with 17 bases between the two germline ends. The CDR3 spans 16 residues. Germline V CDR1 and CDR2: ENHRY, SYGVKD.

This clonotype came up a few times. This chain links TRBV5-4 with TRBJ1-4, with D hard to call. The CDR3 extends over 14 amino acids. Germline CDR1 and CDR2: SGHNT and YYREEE (reference sequence). V lost 4 bases, J lost 7 bases, and 14 bases lay in between. In DNA, the CDR3 is TGTGCCAGCAGCCCGGGCCCTGAGGCTGAAAAACTGTTTTTT. Translating it yields CASSPGPEAEKLFF.

The chain has TRBV20-1 and TRBJ1-5; a possible D gene is TRBD1 (5 bases). The CDR3 has 14 amino acids. Germline V lookup: CDR1 DFQATT, CDR2 SNEGSKA (reference sequence). The V and J ends lost 1 base and 7 bases respectively, with 14 bases between them. The CDR3 DNA reads TGCAGTGCTAGAGTGGGTGGGACTGGCCAGCCCCAGCATTTT. Its translation: CSARVGGTGQPQHF.

In this sample, this clonotype is medium-sized. The chain is built from TRBV29-1 and TRBJ1-2, with D perhaps TRBD1 (5 bases). V shed 0 bases and J shed 7 bases, with 15 bases lying between them. This CDR3 region has 14 residues. In germline, CDR1 is SQVTM, CDR2 ANQGSEA. The CDR3 bases are TGCAGCGTTGAAGATCTTGGCGGGGCTCGTGGCTACACCTTC. It translates to CSVEDLGGARGYTF.

By proportion, this clonotype is medium-sized (0.01 to 0.1%). The chain uses TRBV5-5 and TRBJ1-1; tentatively, D is TRBD1 (6 bases). This CDR3 comprises 13 residues. Per germline, CDR1 SGHKS and CDR2 YYEKEE (reference sequence). V was clipped by 3 bases and J by 7 bases, with 13 bases between them. In DNA, the CDR3 is TGTGCCAGCAGCTGGGGGCCAAGAGATGAAGCTTTCTTT. Amino acids: CASSWGPRDEAFF.

This clonotype has a count of ten or more. The chain uses TRBV12-3 or TRBV12-4 and TRBJ2-7; D gene uncertain. The CDR3 length is 11 residues. The ends were cut back, 3 bases at V and 2 bases at J, with 2 bases in the middle. The CDR3 protein is CASSFTYEQYF. CDR3 coding DNA: TGTGCCAGCAGTTTCACCTACGAGCAGTACTTC.

The chain links TRBV3-1 to TRBJ1-1; 7 nucleotides match TRBD1. Germline trimming cut 5 bases from V and 4 bases from J; bases unmatched to any gene: 4. Per the germline V gene, CDR1 is LGHDT and CDR2 is YNNKEL (reference sequence). The CDR3 has 13 residues. The CDR3 nucleotides read TGTGCCAGCAGCACAGGGGTGTTCACTGAAGCTTTCTTT. This encodes CASSTGVFTEAFF.

This clonotype was counted a few times. The CDR3 sequence: CASSLKAGSTDTQYF. DNA of the CDR3: TGCGCCAGCAGCTTGAAAGCGGGGAGCACAGATACGCAGTATTTT. V usage is TRBV5-1 and J usage is TRBJ2-3; 7 positions agree with TRBD2. From germline, CDR1 is SGHRS and CDR2 YFSETQ. V lost 1 base, J lost 0 bases, and 2 bases stayed unmatched. The CDR3 has 15 residues.

This clonotype occurred many times. V is TRBV4-2 and J is TRBJ2-3; 9 positions agree with TRBD1. Germline V gene sequence: CDR1 LGHNA, CDR2 YNFKEQ. The length of the CDR3 is 18 residues. The trim removed 0 bases at V and 1 base at J, leaving 8 bases unmatched. For the CDR3, the DNA is TGTGCCAGCAGCCAAGATTACGAGCGACAGGGGGGCACAGATACGCAGTATTTT. This sequence encodes CASSQDYERQGGTDTQYF.